Presented here are 16 T cell receptor beta chains from one specimen sequenced in a study of T cell changes during pregnancy in multiple sclerosis. Assay used: immunoSEQ multiplex PCR; TCRdb lists only in-frame clones, some missing. The sample gives 40,000 to 55,000 clones, roughly 90% of which show up once; 2.9% is in the top ten. Sequencing used CD8+ T cells from peripheral blood mononuclear cells, obtained in the second trimester of pregnancy. These receptors all stem from a female donor with multiple sclerosis, enrolled in a pregnancy study.

This chain joins TRBV9 and TRBJ2-5; 9 nucleotides line up with TRBD2. Germline trimming cut 6 bases from V and 5 bases from J; bases unmatched to any gene: 14. From germline, CDR1 is SGDLS and CDR2 YYNGEE. This CDR3 contains 16 residues. Here the CDR3 reads CASTPGGGGAAETQYF. In nucleotides, the CDR3 is TGTGCCAGCACCCCGGGGGGCGGGGGGGCGGCGGAGACCCAGTACTTC. The variable domain in full, completed from reference TRBV9 and TRBJ2-5, reads DSGVTQTPKHLITATGQRVTLRCSPRSGDLSVYWYQQSLDQGLQFLIQYYNGEERAKGNILERFSAQQFPDLHSELNLSSLELGDSALYFCASTPGGGGAAETQYFGPGTRLLVL.

This clone was seen more than once but under ten times. The chain has TRBV4-2 and TRBJ2-5; 7 nucleotides align to TRBD2. CDR1 and CDR2 (germline): LGHNA, YNFKEQ. This CDR3 region has 18 residues. Trimming at V came to 0 bases and at J to 4 bases, leaving 14 bases not matched to a gene. CDR3 DNA: TGTGCCAGCAGCCAAGATATACGGGACTATAGTCGGTCAGAGACCCAGTACTTC. The encoded protein is CASSQDIRDYSRSETQYF.

CDR3 loop: CASSLSPGQGWNEQFF. Written as DNA, the CDR3 is TGTGCCAGCAGCTTATCACCGGGACAGGGGTGGAATGAGCAGTTCTTC. The chain employs TRBV7-7 and TRBJ2-1; 10 positions match TRBD1. Germline CDR1 is SSHAT and CDR2 is FNYEAQ (reference sequence). This CDR3 has 16 amino acids. J lost 7 bases, V lost 2 bases, and 8 bases had no gene match.

The chain recombines TRBV19 with TRBJ2-3; TRBD2 is a possible D gene (6 bases). The CDR3 sequence is 15 residues long. Germline V gene data show CDR1 as LNHDA and CDR2 as SQIVND (reference sequence). The germline V and J ends were trimmed by 5 bases and 6 bases, with 18 bases remaining between them. CDR3 region: CASSGTSAGTDTQYF. CDR3 nucleotide sequence: TGTGCCAGTAGTGGGACTTCGGCAGGGACCGATACGCAGTATTTT.

The rearrangement links TRBV19 to TRBJ1-2; 7 bases line up with TRBD1. The CDR3 consists of 13 residues. V shed 0 bases and J 13 bases; nucleotides not matched to a gene: 8. Germline V gene sequence: CDR1 LNHDA, CDR2 SQIVND (reference sequence). CDR3 DNA sequence: TGTGCCAGTAGTATAGATCTGGCAGGGGGAAGCACCTTC. Protein: CASSIDLAGGSTF.

The CDR3 DNA sequence: TGCAGCGTTGAAGATGATAGGGGACTAATGAACACTGAAGCTTTCTTT. Translated: CSVEDDRGLMNTEAFF. V gene TRBV29-1 combines with J gene TRBJ1-1; D is perhaps TRBD1 (5 bases). Germline CDR1 is SQVTM and CDR2 is ANQGSEA. The V gene lost 0 bases and the J gene lost 0 bases, with 14 bases spanning the gap. This CDR3 is 16 amino acids long.

The J gene is TRBJ2-1, the V gene TRBV5-6, with D possibly matching TRBD2 (6 bases). This CDR3 has 15 residues. The V and J ends lost 4 bases and 2 bases respectively, with 13 bases between them. The germline gives CDR1 SGHDT, CDR2 YYEEEE. CDR3 in amino acids: CASSLGGAAYNEQFF. DNA for the CDR3: TGTGCCAGCAGCCTTGGCGGGGCTGCCTACAATGAGCAGTTCTTC.

The chain couples TRBV7-9 to TRBJ2-7, with no clear D. The CDR3 consists of 11 residues. The ends were cut back, 4 bases at V and 6 bases at J, with 7 bases in the middle. The germline gives CDR1 SEHNR, CDR2 FQNEAQ (reference sequence). CDR3 bases: TGTGCCAGCAGCTCCGGTCCCGAGCAGTACTTC. As protein: CASSSGPEQYF.

The chain carries TRBV6-1 and TRBJ1-1; D is possibly TRBD1 (6 bases). This CDR3 comprises 12 residues. The germline gives CDR1 MNHNS, CDR2 SASEGT. V lost 7 bases, J lost 2 bases, and 8 bases lay in between. In DNA form, the CDR3 reads TGTGCCAGCATCAGGGGAAACACTGAAGCTTTCTTT. Its translation is CASIRGNTEAFF.

The rearrangement links TRBV19 to TRBJ1-1, with 7 nucleotides matching TRBD1. The CDR3 runs to 14 residues. V was clipped by 1 base and J by 8 bases; unmatched bases: 7. Germline assignment: CDR1 LNHDA and CDR2 SQIVND (reference sequence). For the CDR3, the DNA is TGTGCCAGTAGTATAGGGGACAGCTTACAAGAAGCTTTCTTT. Protein sequence: CASSIGDSLQEAFF.

This clone appeared a single time. V gene TRBV25-1 combines with J gene TRBJ1-2; TRBD1 is a possible D gene (5 bases). There are 13 residues in the CDR3. The germline V gene encodes CDR1 MGHDK and CDR2 SYGVNS. V was shortened by 5 bases and J by 4 bases, with 11 bases between the two germline ends. The DNA of the CDR3 is TGTGCCAGCAGTCATCCGGGACTCTATGGCTACACCTTC. As protein: CASSHPGLYGYTF.

V is TRBV15 and J is TRBJ2-5; D not resolved. This CDR3 has 13 amino acids. V shed 1 base and J shed 5 bases, with 8 bases lying between them. Germline V CDR1 and CDR2: LNHNV, YYDKDF (reference sequence). The CDR3 sequence: CATSRGQWETQYF. DNA of the CDR3: TGTGCCACCAGCAGAGGGCAGTGGGAGACCCAGTACTTC.

J is TRBJ1-6 and V is TRBV4-3, with D possibly being TRBD1 (5 bases). CDR1 is LGHNA and CDR2 is YSLEER in the germline V gene. The CDR3 loop spans 16 amino acids. Trimming removed 1 base from V and 6 bases from J, with 13 bases in between. In nucleotides, the CDR3 is TGCGCCAGCAGCCAAGGCTCGGGGGACTCTAATTCACCCCTCCACTTT. Residues: CASSQGSGDSNSPLHF.

This clone showed up just a few times. The chain is built from TRBV9 and TRBJ1-1; a possible D gene is TRBD1 (6 bases). V was clipped by 4 bases and J by 1 base, with 11 bases between them. There are 14 residues in the CDR3. Germline CDR1 is SGDLS and CDR2 is YYNGEE. The chain's CDR3 is CASSSSRGNTEAFF. CDR3 in DNA: TGTGCCAGCAGCTCCAGCAGGGGGAACACTGAAGCTTTCTTT.

This clone was counted once. This chain links TRBV14 with TRBJ2-3; the match to TRBD1 covers 10 bases. The CDR3 is 17 amino acids. V lost 4 bases, J lost 1 base, and 8 bases stayed unmatched. Germline V gene sequence: CDR1 SGHDN, CDR2 FVKESK. This chain's CDR3 is CASSPGQGRVGTDTQYF. The CDR3 DNA reads TGTGCCAGCAGCCCGGGACAGGGGCGCGTCGGCACAGATACGCAGTATTTT.

This clone occurred once. The J gene is TRBJ2-5, the V gene TRBV27, with D perhaps TRBD1 (6 bases). Germline values: CDR1 MNHEY, CDR2 SMNVEV (reference sequence). Deletions cut 1 base from V and 2 bases from J, with 8 bases between. CDR3 length equals 14 residues. CDR3 bases: TGTGCCAGCAGTTTATATCAGGGGCAAGAGACCCAGTACTTC. Protein sequence: CASSLYQGQETQYF.